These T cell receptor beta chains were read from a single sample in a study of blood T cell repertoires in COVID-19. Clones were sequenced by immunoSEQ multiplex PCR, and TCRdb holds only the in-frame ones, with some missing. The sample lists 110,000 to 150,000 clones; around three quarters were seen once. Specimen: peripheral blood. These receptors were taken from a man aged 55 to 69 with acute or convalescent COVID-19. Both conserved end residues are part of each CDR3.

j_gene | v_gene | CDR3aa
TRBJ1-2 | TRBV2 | CASSPDNNYGYTF
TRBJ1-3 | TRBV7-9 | CASSTGTGAFFRSGNTIYF
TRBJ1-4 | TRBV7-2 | CASSLQGVANEKLFF
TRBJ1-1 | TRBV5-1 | CASSLEEYRTEAFF
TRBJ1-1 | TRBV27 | CASSWGSTARTTEAFF
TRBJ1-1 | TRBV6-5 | CASSRQGNTEAFF
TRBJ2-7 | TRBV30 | CAWKGQLSSYEQYF
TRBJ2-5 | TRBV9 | CASSAHAGLANFVTQYF
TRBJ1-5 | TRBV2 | CASSEAGRGLQPQHF
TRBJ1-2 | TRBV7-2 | CASSLADSGGGYTF
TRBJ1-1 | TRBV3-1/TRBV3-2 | CASSHDPGPQRGEAFF
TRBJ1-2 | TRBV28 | CASNIVGAYGYTF
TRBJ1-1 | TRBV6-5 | CASSYRLNSGGTEAFF
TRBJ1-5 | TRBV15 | CATSSPPGGLSNQPQHF
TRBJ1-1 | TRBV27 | CASSLSPRGYTEAFF
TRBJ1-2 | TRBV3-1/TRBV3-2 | CASSLRRDSLSSGYTF
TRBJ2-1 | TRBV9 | CASSLRGGGGYNEQFF
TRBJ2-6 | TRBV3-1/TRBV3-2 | CASSQDAALVGGANVLTF
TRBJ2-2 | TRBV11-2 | CASSSEAGVYTGELFF
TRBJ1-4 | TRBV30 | CACPIDRTGSNEKLFF
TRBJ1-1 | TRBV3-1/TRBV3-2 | CASSQERPGDFFMNTEAFF
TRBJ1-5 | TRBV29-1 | CSVSHRDDQPQHF
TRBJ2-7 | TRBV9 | CASSARGERSYEQYF
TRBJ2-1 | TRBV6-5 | CASSTGQNNEQFF
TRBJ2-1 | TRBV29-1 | CSDQQGGPEQFF
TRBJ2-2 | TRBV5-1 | CASSLRELEELFF
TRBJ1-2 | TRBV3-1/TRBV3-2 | CASSPGQGGFGYTF
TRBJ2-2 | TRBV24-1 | CATSDGQGVTGELFF
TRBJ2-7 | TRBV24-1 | CATSDPNPAGVHEQYF
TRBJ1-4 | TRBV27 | CASSLPGRNEKLFF
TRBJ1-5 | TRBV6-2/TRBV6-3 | CASSYSNRVGQPQHF
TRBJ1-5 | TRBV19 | CASSIGQSNQPQHF
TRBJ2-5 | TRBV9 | CASSPRDNDGVMETQYF
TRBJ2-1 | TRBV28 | CASSEGGQPNNEQFF
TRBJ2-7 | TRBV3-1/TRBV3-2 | CASSQQREAYEQYF
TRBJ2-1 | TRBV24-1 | CATSDVRDIYNEQFF
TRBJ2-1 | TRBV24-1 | CATSDPFSGSAYNEQFF
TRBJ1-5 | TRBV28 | CASSQVGGFGNQPQHF
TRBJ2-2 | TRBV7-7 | CASSPDRINTGELFF
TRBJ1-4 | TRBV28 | CASSFGTGTEKLFF
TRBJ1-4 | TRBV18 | CASSKDRPNEKLFF
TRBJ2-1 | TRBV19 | CASSNQGTDNEQFF
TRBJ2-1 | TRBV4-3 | CASSQDRAGVLAEQFF
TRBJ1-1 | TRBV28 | CASTSLVSTEAFF
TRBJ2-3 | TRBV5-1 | CASSPGDYADTQYF
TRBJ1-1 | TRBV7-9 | CASSSRGGIQAFF
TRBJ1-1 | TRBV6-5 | CASRSQSSNTEAFF
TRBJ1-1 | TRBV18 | CASSPAPPGGTEAFF
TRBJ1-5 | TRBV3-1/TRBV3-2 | CASSQGGIYSNQPQHF
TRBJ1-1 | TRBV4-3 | CASSQVGVTEAFF
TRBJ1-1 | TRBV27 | CASKFQGAHTEAFF
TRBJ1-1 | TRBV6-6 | CASSSSGGGGDTEAFF
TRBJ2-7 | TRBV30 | CAWSFKGTGVRYEQYF
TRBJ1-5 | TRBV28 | CASSSAGTGGFQPQHF
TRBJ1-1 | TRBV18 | CASSPSRVGNTEAFF
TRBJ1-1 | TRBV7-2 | CASSPQQGLNTEAFF
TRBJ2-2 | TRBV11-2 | CASSLQPRTGSVEELFF
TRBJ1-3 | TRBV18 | CASSPAGTGGNTIYF
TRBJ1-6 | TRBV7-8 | CASSSGAGGNSPLHF